The present TCR beta chain was sequenced within a study of shared clonotypes between healthy human individuals. The study's findings and limits: Larger richness was generally estimated for naive than memory subsets.

CDR1 is SQVTM, CDR2 ANQGSEA, per germline. This CDR3 has 16 residues. The V and J ends lost 6 bases and 2 bases, in that order; junction bases with no gene match: 14. Profiled with immunoSEQ multiplex PCR; TCRdb holds only in-frame clones, not every one. The sample includes some 630,000 clones, roughly 95% of them seen just once. In the case of this clone: Its antigen remains unidentified.

CD45RO negativity and positive selection for CCR7 defined naive CD8 cells, a population that excluded terminally differentiated effector memory CD45RA+ cells. Nashville, Tennessee was home to all donors, who were Caucasian adults. This sequence originates from a woman aged 25 to 39 in good health. Sequenced material: naive CD8+ T cells sorted from blood. J is TRBJ2-7 and V is TRBV29-1; 9 bases align to TRBD1. The CDR3 loop is CSVSRTGARGTYEQYF. The CDR3 DNA is TGCAGCGTATCCCGGACAGGGGCAAGGGGCACCTACGAGCAGTACTTC.